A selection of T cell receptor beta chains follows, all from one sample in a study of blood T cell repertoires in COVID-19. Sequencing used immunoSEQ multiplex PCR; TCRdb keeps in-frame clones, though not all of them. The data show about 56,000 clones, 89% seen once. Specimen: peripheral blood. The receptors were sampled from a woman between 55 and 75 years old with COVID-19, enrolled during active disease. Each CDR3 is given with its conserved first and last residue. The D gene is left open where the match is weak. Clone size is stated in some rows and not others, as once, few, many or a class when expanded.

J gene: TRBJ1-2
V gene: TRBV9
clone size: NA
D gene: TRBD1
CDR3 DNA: TGTGCCAGCAGCGACGACAGGGGCTATGGCTACACCTTC
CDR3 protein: CASSDDRGYGYTF

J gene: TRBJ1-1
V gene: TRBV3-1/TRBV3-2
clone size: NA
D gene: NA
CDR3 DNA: TGTGCCAGCAGCCAAGGCTGGGGGCGAACTGAAGCTTTCTTT
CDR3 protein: CASSQGWGRTEAFF

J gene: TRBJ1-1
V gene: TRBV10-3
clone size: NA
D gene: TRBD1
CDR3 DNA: TGTGCCATCAGTGAGCAGAGGGGGACAGGGGTGTACATGAACACTGAAGCTTTCTTT
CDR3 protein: CAISEQRGTGVYMNTEAFF

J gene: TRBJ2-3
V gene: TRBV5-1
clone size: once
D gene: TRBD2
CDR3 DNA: TGCGCCAGCAGCTCGGGGACTATATCAACCACAGATACGCAGTATTTT
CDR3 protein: CASSSGTISTTDTQYF

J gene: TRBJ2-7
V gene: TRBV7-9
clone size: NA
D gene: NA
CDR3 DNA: TGTGCCAGCAGCTTTATCTCGTCGGGCAGATCGAGGGACGAGCAGTACTTC
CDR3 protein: CASSFISSGRSRDEQYF

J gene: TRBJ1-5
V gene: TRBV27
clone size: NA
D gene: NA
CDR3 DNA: TGTGCCAGCAGGGAGGCGAATAGCAATCAGCCCCAGCATTTT
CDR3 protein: CASREANSNQPQHF

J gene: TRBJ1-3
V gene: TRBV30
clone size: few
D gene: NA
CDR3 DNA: TGTGCCTGGAGTGTAGAGGGACTTACTGGAAACACCATATATTTT
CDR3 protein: CAWSVEGLTGNTIYF

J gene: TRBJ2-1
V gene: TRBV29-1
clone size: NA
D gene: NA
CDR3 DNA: TGCAGCGTTGTGGCCCTCAGCTCCTACAATGAGCAGTTCTTC
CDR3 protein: CSVVALSSYNEQFF

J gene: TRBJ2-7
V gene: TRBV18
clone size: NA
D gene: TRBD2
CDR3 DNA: TGTGCCAGCTCCCCGGGACTAGCGGAAACCTACGAGCAGTACTTC
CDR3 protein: CASSPGLAETYEQYF

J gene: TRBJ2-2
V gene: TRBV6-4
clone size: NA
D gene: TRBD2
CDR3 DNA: TGTGCCAGCAGTCACGCCGCGGGAGTAGGAGGGGAGCTGTTTTTT
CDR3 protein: CASSHAAGVGGELFF

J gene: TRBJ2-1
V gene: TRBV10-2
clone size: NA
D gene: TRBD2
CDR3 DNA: TGCGCCAGCGGAACTAGCGGCCCCTACAATGAGCAGTTCTTC
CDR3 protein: CASGTSGPYNEQFF

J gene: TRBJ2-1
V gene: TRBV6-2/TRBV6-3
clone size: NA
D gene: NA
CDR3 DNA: TGTGCCAGCAGTTTAACGGGGGTACCTTACAATGAGCAGTTCTTC
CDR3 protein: CASSLTGVPYNEQFF

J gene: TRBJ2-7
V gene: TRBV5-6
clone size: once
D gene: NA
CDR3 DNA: TGTGCCAGCAGCCCACTTTCCGGGGGACCATCCTACGAGCAGTACTTC
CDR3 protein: CASSPLSGGPSYEQYF

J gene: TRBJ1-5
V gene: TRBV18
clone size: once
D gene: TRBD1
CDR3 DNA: TGTGCCAGCTCACAGGGGGCCGACAATCAGCCCCAGCATTTT
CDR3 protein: CASSQGADNQPQHF

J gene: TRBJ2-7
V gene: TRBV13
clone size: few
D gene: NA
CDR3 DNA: TGTGCCAGCAGCTTAGGTGGGGGACAATACGAGCAGTACTTC
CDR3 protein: CASSLGGGQYEQYF

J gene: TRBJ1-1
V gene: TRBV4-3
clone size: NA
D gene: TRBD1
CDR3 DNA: TGCGCCAGCAGCCACTCCAGGGGGCTCCGATCGAGGAACACTGAAGCTTTCTTT
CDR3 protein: CASSHSRGLRSRNTEAFF

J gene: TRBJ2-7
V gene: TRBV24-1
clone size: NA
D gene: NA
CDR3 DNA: TGTGCCACCAGTGATTCCGGAGTACGGGAGCAGTACTTC
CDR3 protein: CATSDSGVREQYF

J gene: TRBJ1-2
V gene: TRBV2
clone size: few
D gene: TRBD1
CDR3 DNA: TGTGCCAGCAGTCCCTTCGGGACAGGGGGAACCGGGGGGTATGGCTACACCTTC
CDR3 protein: CASSPFGTGGTGGYGYTF

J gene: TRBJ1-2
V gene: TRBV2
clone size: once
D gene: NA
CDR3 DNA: TGTGCCAGCAGTGCTAACCTGAGAGGGCCAGGGGATGGCTACACCTTC
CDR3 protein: CASSANLRGPGDGYTF

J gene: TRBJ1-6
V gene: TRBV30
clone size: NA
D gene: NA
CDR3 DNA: TGTGCCTGGAGTATGGAGACCTATAATTCACCCCTCCACTTT
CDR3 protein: CAWSMETYNSPLHF

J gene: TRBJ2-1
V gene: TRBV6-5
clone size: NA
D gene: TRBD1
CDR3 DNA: TGTGCCAGCAGTAGGCTACAGGGGGCTTACAATGAGCAGTTCTTC
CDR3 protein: CASSRLQGAYNEQFF

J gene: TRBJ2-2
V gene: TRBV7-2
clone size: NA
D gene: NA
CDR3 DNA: TGTGCCAGCAGCGCGTCTCGGACCGGGGAGCTGTTTTTT
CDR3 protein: CASSASRTGELFF

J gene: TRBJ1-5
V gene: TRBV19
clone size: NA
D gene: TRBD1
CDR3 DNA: TGTGCCAGTAGTGGGGGACAGGGGGCGAGGCAGCCCCAGCATTTT
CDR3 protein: CASSGGQGARQPQHF

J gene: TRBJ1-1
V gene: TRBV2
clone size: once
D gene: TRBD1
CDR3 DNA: TGTGCCAGCAGCGGGGACAGCCCAGCTTTCTTT
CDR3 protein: CASSGDSPAFF

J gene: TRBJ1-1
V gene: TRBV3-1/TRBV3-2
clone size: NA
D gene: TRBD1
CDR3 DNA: TGTGCCAGCAGCCAATTTACCGGGACAGGGGCTGAAGCTTTCTTT
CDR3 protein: CASSQFTGTGAEAFF

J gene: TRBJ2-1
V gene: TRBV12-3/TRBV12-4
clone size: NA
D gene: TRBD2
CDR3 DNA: TGTGCCAGCAGCCGCGGGAGTTTGAATGAGCAGTTCTTC
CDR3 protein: CASSRGSLNEQFF

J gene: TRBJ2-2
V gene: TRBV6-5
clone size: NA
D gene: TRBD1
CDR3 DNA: TGTGCCAGCAGTTCGAGACAGGGGATCGGCGGGGAGCTGTTTTTT
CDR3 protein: CASSSRQGIGGELFF

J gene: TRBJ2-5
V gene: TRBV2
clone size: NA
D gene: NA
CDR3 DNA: TGTGCCAGCAGTGGTGCAGGGGCAGAGACCCAGTACTTC
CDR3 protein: CASSGAGAETQYF

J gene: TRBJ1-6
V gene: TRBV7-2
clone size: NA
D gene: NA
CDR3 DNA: TGTGCCAGCAGCTTAGTCGGGAGCTCCTATAATTCACCCCTCCACTTT
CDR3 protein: CASSLVGSSYNSPLHF

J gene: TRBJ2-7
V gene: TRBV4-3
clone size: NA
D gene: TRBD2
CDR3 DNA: TGCGCCAGCAGCCAAGATCTCGGCGGGAGGTCCTACGAGCAGTACTTC
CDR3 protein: CASSQDLGGRSYEQYF

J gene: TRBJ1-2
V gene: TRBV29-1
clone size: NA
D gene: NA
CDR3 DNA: TGCAGCGTTGAGGACAGTAGCTATGGCTACACCTTC
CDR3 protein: CSVEDSSYGYTF

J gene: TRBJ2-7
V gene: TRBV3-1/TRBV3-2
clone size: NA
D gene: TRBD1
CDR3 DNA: TGTGCCAGCAGCCAAGTACAGGGGATCTACGAGCAGTACTTC
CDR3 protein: CASSQVQGIYEQYF

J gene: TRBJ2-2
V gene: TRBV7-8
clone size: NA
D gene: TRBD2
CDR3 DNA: TGTGCCAGCAGCTTTGGAGCTAGCGGAAATACCGGGGAGCTGTTTTTT
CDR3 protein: CASSFGASGNTGELFF

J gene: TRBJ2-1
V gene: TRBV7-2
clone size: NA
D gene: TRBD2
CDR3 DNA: TGTGCCAGCAGTCGTCGGACTAGCGGGAGTGAGTATGAGCAGTTCTTC
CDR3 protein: CASSRRTSGSEYEQFF

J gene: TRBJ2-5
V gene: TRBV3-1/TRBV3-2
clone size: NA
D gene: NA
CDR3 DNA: TGTGCCAGCAGCCCTCCCTCCGAGACCCAGTACTTC
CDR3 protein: CASSPPSETQYF

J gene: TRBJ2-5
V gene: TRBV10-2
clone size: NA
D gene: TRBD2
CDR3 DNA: TGCGCCACCATGGTGGGTGCGGGGGTGATGTTCCAAGAGACCCAGTACTTC
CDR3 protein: CATMVGAGVMFQETQYF